This T cell receptor (beta chain) appears in the sequencing data of a study of T cell changes during pregnancy in multiple sclerosis. This clone was observed a single time. The assay was immunoSEQ multiplex PCR, and TCRdb's table has in-frame clones only and misses some. The table has 58,000 or so clones, around 90% seen once. Germline CDR1 is SGDLS and CDR2 is YYNGEE. V dropped 5 bases and J dropped 6; count of bases not matched to a gene: 16. This CDR3 has 16 residues. Material: CD4+ T cells from peripheral blood mononuclear cells, obtained in the third trimester of pregnancy. This sequence originates from a female donor with multiple sclerosis, enrolled in a pregnancy study. This chain connects TRBV9 to TRBJ1-2, with 7 bases matching TRBD1. This CDR3 is CASRTPGQVGEDGYTF. CDR3 DNA: TGTGCCAGCAGGACCCCCGGACAGGTCGGGGAGGATGGCTACACCTTC.